This TCR beta chain was captured by sequencing in a study of identical twins. TCRdb reprocessed the 5' RACE reads via MiXCR and lists one record per CDR3 protein. The sample has fewer than 800,000 distinct CDR3 sequences, 7.1% seen once. The study, taken as a whole, reports: Within cord blood, abundant beta clonotypes carried fewer insertions, but memory repertoires showed no such trend. Findings came from cross-sectional statistics, without long-term follow-up of donors.

Everyone who donated was a healthy Caucasian. This clonotype has a handful of counts. Its antigen is still unknown. These sequences were also reported in another study, on yellow fever vaccine responses in identical twins.

This TCR came from a woman aged 18-29 years in good health. The sequenced material came from PBMCs.

The CDR3 loop is CASSVERGSSYNEQFF. CDR3 sequence (DNA): TGCGCCAGCAGTGTTGAGCGGGGGAGCTCCTACAATGAGCAGTTCTTC. The chain has TRBV10-1 and TRBJ2-1, with 8 bases fitting TRBD2. Germline V gene sequence: CDR1 WNHNN, CDR2 SYGVQD (reference sequence). J was trimmed by 0 bases and V by 4 bases; bases with no gene match: 5. This CDR3 is 16 amino acids long.